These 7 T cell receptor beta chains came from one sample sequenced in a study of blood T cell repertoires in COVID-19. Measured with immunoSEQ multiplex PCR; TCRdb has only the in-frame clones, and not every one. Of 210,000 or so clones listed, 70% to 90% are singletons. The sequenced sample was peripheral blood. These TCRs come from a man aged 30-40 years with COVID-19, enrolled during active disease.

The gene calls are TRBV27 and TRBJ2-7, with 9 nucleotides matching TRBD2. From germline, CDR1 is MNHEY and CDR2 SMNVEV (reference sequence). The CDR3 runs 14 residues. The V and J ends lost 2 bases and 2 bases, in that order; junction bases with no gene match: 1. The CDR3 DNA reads TGTGCCAGCAGTTTAGCGGGAGGGCCCTACGAGCAGTACTTC. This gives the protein CASSLAGGPYEQYF.

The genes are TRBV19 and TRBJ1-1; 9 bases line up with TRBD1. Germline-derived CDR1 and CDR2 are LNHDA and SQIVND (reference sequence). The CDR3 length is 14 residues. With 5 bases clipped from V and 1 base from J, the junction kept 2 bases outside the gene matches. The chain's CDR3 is CASSPGQGNTEAFF. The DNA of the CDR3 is TGTGCCAGTAGTCCGGGACAGGGGAACACTGAAGCTTTCTTT.

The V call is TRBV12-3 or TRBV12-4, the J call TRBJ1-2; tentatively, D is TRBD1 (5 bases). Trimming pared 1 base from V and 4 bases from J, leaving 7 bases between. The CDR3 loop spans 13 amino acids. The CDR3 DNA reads TGTGCCAGCAGTTTAGGCAGGGCCTATGGCTACACCTTC. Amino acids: CASSLGRAYGYTF.

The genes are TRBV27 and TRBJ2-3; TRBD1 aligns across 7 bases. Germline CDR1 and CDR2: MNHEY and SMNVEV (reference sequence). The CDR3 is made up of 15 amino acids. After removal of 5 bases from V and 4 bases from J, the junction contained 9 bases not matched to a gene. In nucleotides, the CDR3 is TGTGCCAGCAGTCCTCGACAGGGACGAGCAGATACGCAGTATTTT. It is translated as CASSPRQGRADTQYF.

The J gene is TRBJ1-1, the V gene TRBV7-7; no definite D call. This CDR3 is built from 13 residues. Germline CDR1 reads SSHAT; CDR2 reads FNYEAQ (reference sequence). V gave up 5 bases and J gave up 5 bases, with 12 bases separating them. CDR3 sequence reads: CASSQDYDTEAFF. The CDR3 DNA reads TGTGCCAGCAGCCAAGACTATGATACTGAAGCTTTCTTT.

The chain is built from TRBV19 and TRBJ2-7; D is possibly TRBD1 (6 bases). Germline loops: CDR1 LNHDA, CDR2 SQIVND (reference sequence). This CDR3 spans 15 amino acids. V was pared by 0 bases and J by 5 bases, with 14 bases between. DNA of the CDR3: TGTGCCAGTAGTATAGATTGGGGGCTTCGCAACGAGCAGTACTTC. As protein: CASSIDWGLRNEQYF.

The CDR3 protein is CASSLTGSNEKLFF. CDR3 coding DNA: TGTGCCAGCAGCCTAACAGGTTCTAATGAAAAACTGTTTTTT. The J gene is TRBJ1-4, the V gene TRBV6-5; D might be TRBD1 (5 bases). Germline CDR1 MNHEY, CDR2 SVGAGI. The CDR3 has 14 amino acids. V was cut by 6 bases and J by 3 bases, with 11 bases left in between.